These T cell receptor beta chains were read from a single sample in a study of monozygotic twins with inflammatory bowel disease. TCRdb re-analyzed the 5' RACE reads; it lists each CDR3 protein once, without DNA. In all, the sample yields 300,000 to 350,000 distinct CDR3 sequences. The sequenced sample consisted of blood. Receptors originate from a human donor with ulcerative colitis or Crohn's disease, or a healthy co-twin of an affected twin (not recorded which). Each CDR3 is given with its conserved first and last residue.

J gene	V gene	CDR3 protein
TRBJ2-2	TRBV20-1	CSAMRGGSTGELFF
TRBJ1-1	TRBV14	CASSAGWVTEAFF
TRBJ1-6	TRBV12-3/TRBV12-4	CASSSEDKQGRNSPLHF
TRBJ2-7	TRBV6-2/TRBV6-3	CASSYLWGEQYF
TRBJ1-1	TRBV4-1	CASSQVRSRDTEAFF
TRBJ1-5	TRBV21-1	CASTYGAVSFCGPQHF
TRBJ2-7	TRBV28	CASTSPYEQYF
TRBJ2-6	TRBV3-1	CASSGRHRSGANVLTF
TRBJ2-1	TRBV12-3/TRBV12-4	CASSLGGYNNEQFF
TRBJ1-1	TRBV7-2	CASSFSQNTEAFF
TRBJ2-1	TRBV5-1	CASSYPSGSSYNEQFF
TRBJ2-2	TRBV9	CASSVAASGGTGELFF
TRBJ1-6	TRBV9	CASQGGRRNSPLHF
TRBJ1-1	TRBV20-1	CSASLLNTEAFF
TRBJ2-2	TRBV7-2	CASQAGGAPTGELFF
TRBJ2-1	TRBV4-1	CASSPKMGLAGDLNEQFF
TRBJ2-7	TRBV6-6	CASSYLGGLYF
TRBJ2-1	TRBV9	CASSERDRTYNEQFF
TRBJ1-1	TRBV5-5	CASSLWGPPNTEAFF
TRBJ2-3	TRBV20-1	CSARDLRLLNTDTQYF
TRBJ1-4	TRBV2	CASSSRDRGIGEKLFF
TRBJ2-7	TRBV5-4	CASSLAGGLSFYEQYF
TRBJ2-2	TRBV19	CASSPRSGELFF
TRBJ2-7	TRBV7-2	CASSLREAYEQYF
TRBJ2-7	TRBV7-2	CASSIGVGGGGYEQYF
TRBJ2-7	TRBV7-2	CASSLLLGESSYEQYF
TRBJ2-1	TRBV20-1	CSASQGTILYNEQFF
TRBJ1-6	TRBV3-1	CASSQWRRPLHF
TRBJ1-2	TRBV4-1	CASSQVAVNYGYTF
TRBJ2-3	TRBV6-5	CASSYGPLSTDTQYF
TRBJ2-3	TRBV5-1	CASSGPSTDTQYF
TRBJ2-3	TRBV4-1	CASRRTGGQDTQYF
TRBJ2-3	TRBV11-2	CASSLVGSSTDTQYF
TRBJ1-4	TRBV9	CASSVGGTALEKLFF
TRBJ2-7	TRBV6-2/TRBV6-3	CASSSNWRYEQYF
TRBJ2-5	TRBV5-1	CASSSHGEGTQYF
TRBJ1-2	TRBV12-3/TRBV12-4	CASSLEGRETYGYTF
TRBJ2-3	TRBV5-4	CASSLRPGLAPDTQYF
TRBJ2-5	TRBV11-1	CASSFLRERDDPQETQYF